Presented here are 13 T cell receptor beta chains from one specimen sequenced in a study of T cell responses to AZD1222 COVID-19 vaccine. TCRdb's table, derived via immunoSEQ multiplex PCR, lists solely in-frame clones and lacks some. The table records 80,000 to 90,000 clones, more than 75% of them present only once. The specimen was peripheral blood, collected on day 0 of MenACWY control vaccination. The receptors originated from an adult in good health.

The chain couples TRBV2 to TRBJ1-3; D perhaps matches TRBD1 (6 bases). V was shortened by 1 base and J by 0 bases, with 10 bases between the two germline ends. Looked up from germline, CDR1 is SNHLY and CDR2 is FYNNEI. CDR3 size: 16 residues. The CDR3 is CASSEVGGPSGNTIYF. CDR3 coding DNA: TGTGCCAGCAGTGAAGTTGGGGGGCCCTCTGGAAACACCATATATTTT. Full variable domain (rest looked up from reference TRBV2 and TRBJ1-3): EPEVTQTPSHQVTQMGQEVILRCVPISNHLYFYWYRQILGQKVEFLVSFYNNEISEKSEIFDDQFSVERPDGSNFTLKIRSTKLEDSAMYFCASSEVGGPSGNTIYFGEGSWLTVV.

This chain links TRBV28 with TRBJ1-4; D remains unclear. CDR1 and CDR2 from the germline V gene are MDHEN and SYDVKM. The CDR3 runs to 11 residues. Trimming cost V 6 bases and J 3 bases, with 2 bases left between them. This chain's CDR3 is CASRSNEKLFF. In DNA, the CDR3 is TGTGCCAGCAGGTCTAATGAAAAACTGTTTTTT.

This chain links TRBV9 with TRBJ2-7, with TRBD2 matching over 8 bases. Trimming took 0 bases from V and 2 from J; bases not matched to a gene: 4. In germline, CDR1 is SGDLS, CDR2 YYNGEE. This CDR3 has 15 amino acids. CDR3 in amino acids: CASSVGGGPTYEQYF. CDR3 bases: TGTGCCAGCAGCGTAGGCGGGGGGCCTACCTACGAGCAGTACTTC.

The V and J genes are TRBV6-2 or TRBV6-3 and TRBJ2-7; TRBD2 is a possible D gene (5 bases). V lost 4 bases to trimming and J lost 2 bases, with 12 bases between them. The CDR3 extends over 14 amino acids. Germline V gene lookup returns CDR1 MNHEY and CDR2 SVGEGT. For the CDR3, the DNA is TGTGCCAGCAGTTCCGCCTCCGGGACCTACGAGCAGTACTTC. It is translated as CASSSASGTYEQYF.

V usage is TRBV5-4 and J usage is TRBJ2-3; a weak D match, TRBD1 (6 bases). From germline, CDR1 is SGHNT and CDR2 YYREEE (reference sequence). This CDR3 comprises 16 residues. Trimming removed 9 bases at V and 2 bases at J, with 22 bases between. For the CDR3, the DNA is TGTGCCACCCAAGCCTATAACAGGGTAAACACAGATACGCAGTATTTT. Its translation is CATQAYNRVNTDTQYF.

CDR3 region: CASSPVTDTQYF. The CDR3 nucleotides are TGTGCCAGCAGTCCCGTCACAGATACGCAGTATTTT. The chain couples TRBV28 to TRBJ2-3; D unresolved. The length of the CDR3 is 12 residues. The ends were cut back, 5 bases at V and 2 bases at J, with 5 bases in the middle. Germline V CDR1 and CDR2: MDHEN, SYDVKM.

The V gene is TRBV20-1, the J gene TRBJ1-2; no clear D. The CDR3 is 11 amino acids. V was cut by 0 bases and J by 8 bases, with 7 bases left in between. Germline V lookup: CDR1 DFQATT, CDR2 SNEGSKA (reference sequence). The CDR3, as DNA: TGCAGTGCTAGAGATCGGCCAGGCTACACCTTC. Residues: CSARDRPGYTF.

J is TRBJ2-7 and V is TRBV7-9; no definite D call. Trimming cost V 1 base and J 7 bases, with 11 bases left between them. Per germline, CDR1 SEHNR and CDR2 FQNEAQ (reference sequence). The CDR3 runs to 13 residues. The CDR3 DNA reads as TGTGCCAGCAGCTTAGGGCAGTCTGGGGAGCAGTACTTC. Protein product: CASSLGQSGEQYF.

With regard to this clone: Within the sample, other DNA sequences also encode this same CDR3. This rearrangement joins TRBV19 to TRBJ2-3; 9 bases map to TRBD1. Germline CDR1 is LNHDA and CDR2 is SQIVND (reference sequence). Trimming took 7 bases from V and 5 from J; bases not matched to a gene: 7. This CDR3 is built from 14 residues. CDR3 residues: CASKGQGVGDTQYF. CDR3 DNA sequence: TGTGCCAGTAAGGGACAGGGTGTAGGAGATACGCAGTATTTT.

V and J are TRBV3-1 (or the pseudogene TRBV3-2) and TRBJ2-7, with 10 bases lining up with TRBD1. V lost 4 bases and J lost 6; bases outside the gene matches: 6. Germline V lookup: CDR1 LGHDT, CDR2 YNNKEL (reference sequence). This CDR3 is built from 14 residues. The CDR3 loop is CASSRGTGELEQYF. CDR3 DNA sequence: TGTGCCAGCAGCCGCGGGACAGGGGAACTCGAGCAGTACTTC.

V is TRBV7-2 and J is TRBJ2-5, with 7 bases that match TRBD2. The J segment lost 4 bases and the V segment lost 7 bases, leaving 12 bases of the junction unmatched. The CDR3 length is 15 residues. Germline V gene sequence: CDR1 SGHTA, CDR2 FQGNSA. The CDR3 is CASMPGLTSVETQYF. The CDR3 DNA is TGTGCCAGCATGCCGGGACTAACCTCGGTAGAGACCCAGTACTTC.

The V call is TRBV27, the J call TRBJ2-3; D is tentatively TRBD1 or TRBD2 (5 bases each). This CDR3 contains 13 residues. The V gene lost 6 bases and the J gene lost 0 bases, with 7 bases spanning the gap. The germline gives CDR1 MNHEY, CDR2 SMNVEV (reference sequence). This CDR3 is CASRRGSTDTQYF. CDR3 nucleotide sequence: TGTGCCAGCAGGAGGGGCAGCACAGATACGCAGTATTTT.

J is TRBJ2-1 and V is TRBV19; D may be TRBD2 (5 bases). The V gene lost 5 bases and the J gene lost 7 bases, with 18 bases spanning the gap. The CDR3 contains 15 residues. CDR1 LNHDA and CDR2 SQIVND come from the germline V gene (reference sequence). Here the CDR3 reads CASSVRALKTNEQFF. The CDR3 DNA follows: TGTGCCAGTAGTGTGCGGGCCCTGAAAACTAATGAGCAGTTCTTC.